This T cell receptor beta chain was obtained from a study of monozygotic twins with cystic fibrosis (dated by TCRdb to about 2021). Regarding the study in general: Barcoded libraries were prepared with roughly 16 PCR cycles from around 3 micrograms of fragmented DNA. To gauge how much genetics shapes V and J gene usage, the researchers compared TCR beta repertoires both within and across 16 monozygotic twin pairs who have cystic fibrosis. The cohort comprised ten female and six male twin pairs aged 2.0 to 36.4 years, median around 9 years, mostly children and adolescents. On the day blood was drawn, the twins' weight-for-height and FEVPerc (FEV1 disease centile) were ranked against those of the 1,060 cohort participants. Data for three of the twin pairs had been reported previously in another context.

General findings and caveats noted by the study authors: Simpson clonality tended to be low (median about 0.009), which suggests a naive-dominated repertoire, although clonality was higher in the most severely affected patients. The cohort was small, and no association was found between shared CDR3 numbers and age, concordance or disease severity. Sharing of nucleotide-identical clonotypes was significantly greater within monozygotic CF twin pairs than between unrelated CF individuals (P = 0.000026, Mann-Whitney). The greatest similarity to the co-twin was observed for V gene usage in 13 of 16 pairs and for J usage in 8 of 16 pairs, which suggested genetic constraints.

The twin pairs came from the European Cystic Fibrosis Twin and Sibling Study Cohort, a cohort that recruited patients from about 160 CF clinics across 14 European countries. Zygosity and CFTR genotype were verified in-house, and zygosity was tested by multiplex PCR of nine short tandem repeat loci. Peripheral blood was sampled from each twin, and clinical parameters were recorded on the day of blood sampling. Phenol/chloroform extraction was used to isolate genomic DNA from peripheral blood cells, and the DNA was then kept in TE buffer at 4 degrees C. Following the manufacturer's instructions, TCR beta CDR3 regions were amplified by multiplex PCR with the immunoSEQ immune profiling system. An Illumina NextSeq system was used for sequencing. On the authors' methods: The immunoSEQ Analyzer platform handled processing of the sequence data, and clonality was calculated by taking the square root of Simpson's index of productive rearrangements. V and J usage similarity was measured by Jensen-Shannon distance, and CDR3 generation probabilities were computed with OLGA. Shared CDR3 sequences were searched against the immuneACCESS database (August 2020) and VDJdb (December 2020). The immuneACCESS repertoire file appears here via TCRdb, limited to in-frame rearrangements. These files lack a portion of the clones; in checked studies, under half of the deficit traces to unresolved V genes, and the cause of the others is not known. For V, J and clone size, that table is used; D and trimming come from the DNA. Present in this sample are about 36,000 clones, about 80% of which were seen just once. The ten most abundant clones make up roughly 1.7% of the sample.

Comments on this clone: No antigen is known for it. It has no much larger one-base neighbor in the sample; base qualities were not kept.

The TCR was taken from a girl aged 2-10 years with cystic fibrosis. Sequences were obtained from blood.

The DNA reads as follows: TGCGCCAGCAGCTCTCACCCCGGGGGTAACTACGAGCAGTACTTC. Its protein is CASSSHPGGNYEQYF. The rearranged segments are TRBV5-1 and TRBJ2-7; 6 matching bases give a weak D call of TRBD2. The CDR3 contains 15 residues, cysteine and phenylalanine counted. Solely the CDR3 DNA is kept, with 45 bases framed from the first base. V and J lose 3 bases and 3 bases, and a span of 16 bases separates them. From the germline V gene, CDR1 is SGHRS and CDR2 is YFSETQ.